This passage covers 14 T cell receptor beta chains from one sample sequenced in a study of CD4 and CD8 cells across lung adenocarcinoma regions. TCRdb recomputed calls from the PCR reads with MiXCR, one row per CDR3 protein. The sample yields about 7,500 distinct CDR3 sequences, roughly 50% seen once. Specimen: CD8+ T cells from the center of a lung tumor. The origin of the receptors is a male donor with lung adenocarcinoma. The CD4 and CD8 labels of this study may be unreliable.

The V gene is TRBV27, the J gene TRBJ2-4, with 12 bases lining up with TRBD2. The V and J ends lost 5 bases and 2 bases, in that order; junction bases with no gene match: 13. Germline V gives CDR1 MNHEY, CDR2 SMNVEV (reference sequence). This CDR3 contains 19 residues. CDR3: CASSPRLAGEPVTKNIQYF. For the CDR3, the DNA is TGTGCCAGCAGTCCAAGACTAGCGGGAGAACCGGTGACCAAAAACATTCAGTACTTC.

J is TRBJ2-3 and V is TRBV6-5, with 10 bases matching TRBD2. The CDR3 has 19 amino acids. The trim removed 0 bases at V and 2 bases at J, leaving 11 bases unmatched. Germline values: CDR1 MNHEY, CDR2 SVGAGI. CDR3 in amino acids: CASSYSGLARTHNTDTQYF. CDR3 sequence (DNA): TGTGCCAGCAGTTACTCGGGACTAGCGAGAACACACAACACAGATACGCAGTATTTT.

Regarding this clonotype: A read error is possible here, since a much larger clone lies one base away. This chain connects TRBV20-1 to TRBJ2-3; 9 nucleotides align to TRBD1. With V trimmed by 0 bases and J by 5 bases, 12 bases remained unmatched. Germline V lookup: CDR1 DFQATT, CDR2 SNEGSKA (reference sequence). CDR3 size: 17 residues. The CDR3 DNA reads TGCAGTGCTAGAGAGGCGAGCAGGACAGGGGTACAAGATACGCAGTATTTT. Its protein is CSAREASRTGVQDTQYF.

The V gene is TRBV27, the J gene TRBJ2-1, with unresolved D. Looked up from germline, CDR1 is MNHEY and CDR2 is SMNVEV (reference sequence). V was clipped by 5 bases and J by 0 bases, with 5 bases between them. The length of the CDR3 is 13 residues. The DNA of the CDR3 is TGTGCCAGCAGTAGAAACTCCTACAATGAGCAGTTCTTC. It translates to CASSRNSYNEQFF.

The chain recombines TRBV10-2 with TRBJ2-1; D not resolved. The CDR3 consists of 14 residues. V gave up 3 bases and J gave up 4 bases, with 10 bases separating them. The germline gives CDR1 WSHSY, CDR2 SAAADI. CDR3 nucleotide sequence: TGCGCCAGCAGTGAATTGGCCACATACAATGAGCAGTTCTTC. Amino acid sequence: CASSELATYNEQFF.

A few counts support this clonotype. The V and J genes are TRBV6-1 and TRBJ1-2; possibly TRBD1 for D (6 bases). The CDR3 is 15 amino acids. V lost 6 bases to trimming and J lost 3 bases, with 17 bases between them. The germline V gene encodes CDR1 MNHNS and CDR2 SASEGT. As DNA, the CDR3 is TGTGCCAGCAGCAACCAAGGGGGGGCCGACTATGGCTACACCTTC. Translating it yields CASSNQGGADYGYTF.

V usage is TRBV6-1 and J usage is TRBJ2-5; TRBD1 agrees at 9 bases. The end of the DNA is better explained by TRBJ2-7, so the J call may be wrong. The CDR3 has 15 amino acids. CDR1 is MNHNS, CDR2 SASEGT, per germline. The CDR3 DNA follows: TGTGCCAGCAGGGATTCCGGGACAGGGACGTACGAGCAGTACGTC. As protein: CASRDSGTGTYEQYV.

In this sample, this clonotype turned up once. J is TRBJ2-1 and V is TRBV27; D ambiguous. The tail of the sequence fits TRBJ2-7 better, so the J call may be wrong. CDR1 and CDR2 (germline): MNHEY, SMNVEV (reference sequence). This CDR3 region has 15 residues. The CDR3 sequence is CASTHDRFSLYEQYF. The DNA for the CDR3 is TGTGCCAGCACCCACGATAGGTTTTCACTCTACGAGCAGTACTTC.

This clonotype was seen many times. Written as DNA, the CDR3 is TGTGCCGTCGTCCCCGACAATGAGCAGTTCTTC. Translated, it gives CAVVPDNEQFF. This chain links TRBV10-3 with TRBJ2-1, with D uncertain. With 11 bases removed from V and 5 bases from J, the gap between germline ends came to 10 bases. Per the germline V gene, CDR1 is ENHRY and CDR2 is SYGVKD. This CDR3 is 11 amino acids long.

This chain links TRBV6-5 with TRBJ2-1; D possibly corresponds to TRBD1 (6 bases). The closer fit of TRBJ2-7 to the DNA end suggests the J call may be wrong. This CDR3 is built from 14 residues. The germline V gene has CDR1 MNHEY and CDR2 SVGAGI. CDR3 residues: CASSNRTAAYEQYF. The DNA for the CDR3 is TGTGCCAGCAGTAACCGGACAGCCGCCTACGAGCAGTACTTC.

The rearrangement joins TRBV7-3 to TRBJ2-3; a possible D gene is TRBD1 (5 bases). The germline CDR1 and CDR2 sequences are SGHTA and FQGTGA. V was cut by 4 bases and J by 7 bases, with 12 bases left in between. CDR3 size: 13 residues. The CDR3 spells CASSSNQGNTQYF. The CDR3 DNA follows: TGTGCCAGCAGCTCAAACCAGGGTAATACGCAGTATTTT.

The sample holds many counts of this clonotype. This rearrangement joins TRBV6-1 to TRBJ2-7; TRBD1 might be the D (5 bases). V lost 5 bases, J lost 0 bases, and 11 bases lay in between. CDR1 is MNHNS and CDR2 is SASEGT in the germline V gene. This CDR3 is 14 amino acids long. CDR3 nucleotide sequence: TGTGCCAGCAGTACAGACAGCGCCTCCTACGAGCAGTACTTC. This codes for CASSTDSASYEQYF.

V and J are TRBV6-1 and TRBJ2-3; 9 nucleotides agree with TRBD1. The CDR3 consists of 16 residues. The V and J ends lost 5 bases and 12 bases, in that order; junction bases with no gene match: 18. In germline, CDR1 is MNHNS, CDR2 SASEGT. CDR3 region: CASSPGQGQYTNIQYF. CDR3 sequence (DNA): TGTGCCAGCAGTCCAGGACAGGGGCAATACACAAATATTCAGTATTTT.

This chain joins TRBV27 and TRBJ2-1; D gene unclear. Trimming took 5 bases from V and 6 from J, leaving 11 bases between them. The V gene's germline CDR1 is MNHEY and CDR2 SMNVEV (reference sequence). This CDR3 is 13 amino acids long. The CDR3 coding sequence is TGTGCCAGCAGTATCACTCGTTTCAATGAGCAGTTCTTC. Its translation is CASSITRFNEQFF.